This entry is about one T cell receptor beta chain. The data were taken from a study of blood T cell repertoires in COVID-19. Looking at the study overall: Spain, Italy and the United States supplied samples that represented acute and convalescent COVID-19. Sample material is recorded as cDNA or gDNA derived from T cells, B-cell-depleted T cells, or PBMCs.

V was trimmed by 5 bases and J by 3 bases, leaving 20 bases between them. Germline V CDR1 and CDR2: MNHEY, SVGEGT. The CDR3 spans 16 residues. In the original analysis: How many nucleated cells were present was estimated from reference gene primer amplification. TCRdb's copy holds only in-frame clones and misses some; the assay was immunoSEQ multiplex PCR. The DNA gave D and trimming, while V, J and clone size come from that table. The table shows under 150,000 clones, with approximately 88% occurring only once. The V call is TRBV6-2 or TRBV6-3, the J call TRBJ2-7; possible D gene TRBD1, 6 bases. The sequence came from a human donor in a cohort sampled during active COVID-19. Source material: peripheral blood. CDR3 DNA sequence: TGTGCCAGCAGTCCCTTTAAACGGACAGAGTACTACGAGCAGTACTTC. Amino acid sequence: CASSPFKRTEYYEQYF.